A single sample gave rise to the 9 T cell receptor beta chains below, sequenced in a study of cytomegalovirus exposure and HLA in healthy donors. Both 60 Vbeta primers and 13 Jbeta primers went into the PCR. Generated by immunoSEQ multiplex PCR, the TCRdb table keeps only in-frame clones and is missing some. The table records around 170,000 clones, 76% of them present only once. Sequencing was done on a sample of PBMCs. The receptors were gathered from a man younger than 30 in good health and CMV-seronegative.

This chain links TRBV6-6 with TRBJ2-3; D is uncertain. The CDR3 is 13 amino acids. Germline V lookup: CDR1 MNHNY, CDR2 SVGAGI (reference sequence). Trimming stripped 6 bases from V and 3 bases from J, with 10 bases between. CDR3 sequence (DNA): TGTGCCAGCAGGCCGACCGGGACAGATACGCAGTATTTT. It encodes CASRPTGTDTQYF.

The chain carries TRBV5-5 and TRBJ1-6, with D unclear. CDR3 size: 14 residues. V lost 0 bases and J 5 bases, leaving 6 bases between the germline ends. Looked up from germline, CDR1 is SGHKS and CDR2 is YYEKEE (reference sequence). The CDR3: CASSLAGDNSPLHF. CDR3 sequence (DNA): TGTGCCAGCAGCTTGGCCGGGGATAATTCACCCCTCCACTTT.

The chain couples TRBV2 to TRBJ2-5; 12 bases line up with TRBD2. Germline V lookup: CDR1 SNHLY, CDR2 FYNNEI. The CDR3 loop spans 16 amino acids. Trimming removed 10 bases from V and 5 bases from J; junction bases left unmatched: 14. The CDR3 reads CATLFLAGGPSETQYF. The DNA of the CDR3 is TGTGCCACCCTGTTCCTAGCGGGAGGGCCCTCGGAGACCCAGTACTTC.

This clone was detected once. The genes are TRBV27 and TRBJ2-7, with D tentatively TRBD1 (9 bases). Germline loops: CDR1 MNHEY, CDR2 SMNVEV (reference sequence). Trimming left V 7 bases short and J 3 bases short, with 19 bases between. The CDR3 loop spans 15 amino acids. CDR3 sequence reads: CASTRGGTGHYEQYF. The CDR3 DNA is TGTGCCAGCACCCGGGGGGGGACAGGGCACTACGAGCAGTACTTC.

This chain joins TRBV6-5 and TRBJ1-2; TRBD1 might be the D (6 bases). Per the germline V gene, CDR1 is MNHEY and CDR2 is SVGAGI. V was clipped by 7 bases and J by 7 bases, with 19 bases between them. The CDR3 extends over 14 amino acids. CDR3 nucleotide sequence: TGTGCCAGCACTCCGATCGGGGGGCTGGCTGGCTACACCTTC. Its protein is CASTPIGGLAGYTF.

Concerning this clone itself: At the DNA level, this CDR3 is encoded by other sequences in the same sample as well. The V and J genes are TRBV9 and TRBJ1-2; 7 bases fit TRBD1. This CDR3 has 13 amino acids. V lost 0 bases, J lost 7 bases, and 3 bases stayed unmatched. Germline-derived CDR1 and CDR2 are SGDLS and YYNGEE. CDR3 residues: CASSVAQGGGYTF. The CDR3 nucleotides read TGTGCCAGCAGCGTAGCGCAGGGGGGTGGCTACACCTTC.

The chain couples TRBV16 to TRBJ2-1; the match to TRBD2 covers 13 bases. The CDR3 loop spans 14 amino acids. CDR1 KGHSY and CDR2 FQNENV come from the germline V gene. Germline trimming cut 7 bases from V and 7 bases from J; bases unmatched to any gene: 4. The CDR3 region has the DNA TGTGCCAGCAAACTAGCGGGGGGGCAGAATGAGCAGTTCTTC. Its translation: CASKLAGGQNEQFF. Supplemented by reference TRBV16 and TRBJ2-1, the full variable domain reads GEEVAQTPKHLVRGEGQKAKLYCAPIKGHSYVFWYQQVLKNEFKFLISFQNENVFDETGMPKERFSAKCLPNSPCSLEIQATKLEDSAVYFCASKLAGGQNEQFFGPGTRLTVL.

This clone has only one observation. The gene calls are TRBV5-6 and TRBJ1-2; D gene ambiguous. Germline lookup yields CDR1 SGHDT and CDR2 YYEEEE. The CDR3 extends over 14 amino acids. Between the trimmed V and J ends, which lost 5 bases and 2 bases, there was a span of 13 bases. CDR3 loop: CASSFGRPNYGYTF. CDR3 coding DNA: TGTGCCAGCAGTTTTGGCCGCCCCAACTATGGCTACACCTTC.

The genes are TRBV14 and TRBJ2-5; TRBD2 matches at 14 bases. Per the germline V gene, CDR1 is SGHDN and CDR2 is FVKESK. Unmatched junction bases numbered 5, after V lost 5 bases and J lost 0 bases. The CDR3 is 17 amino acids. CDR3 nucleotides: TGTGCCAGCAGCTCCGGGACTAGCGGGGGACACCAAGAGACCCAGTACTTC. Residues: CASSSGTSGGHQETQYF. The variable domain in full, with the rest retrieved from reference TRBV14 and TRBJ2-5, is EAGVTQFPSHSVIEKGQTVTLRCDPISGHDNLYWYRRVMGKEIKFLLHFVKESKQDESGMPNNRFLAERTGGTYSTLKVQPAELEDSGVYFCASSSGTSGGHQETQYFGPGTRLLVL.